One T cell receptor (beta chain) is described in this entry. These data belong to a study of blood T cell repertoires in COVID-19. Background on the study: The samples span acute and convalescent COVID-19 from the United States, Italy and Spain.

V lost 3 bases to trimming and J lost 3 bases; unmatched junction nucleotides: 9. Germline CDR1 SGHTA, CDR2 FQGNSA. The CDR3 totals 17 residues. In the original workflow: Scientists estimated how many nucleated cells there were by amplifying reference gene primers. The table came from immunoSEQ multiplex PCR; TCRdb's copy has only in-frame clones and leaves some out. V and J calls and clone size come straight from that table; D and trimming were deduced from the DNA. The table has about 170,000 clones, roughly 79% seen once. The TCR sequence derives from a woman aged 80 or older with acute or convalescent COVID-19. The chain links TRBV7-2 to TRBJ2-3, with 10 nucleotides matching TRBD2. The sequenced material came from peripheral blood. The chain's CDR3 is CASSFGSGRYGTDTQYF. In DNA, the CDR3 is TGTGCCAGCAGCTTTGGTAGCGGGAGGTACGGGACAGATACGCAGTATTTT.